This T cell receptor beta chain came from a study of CD8+CD57+ T cells in acquired aplastic anemia. Overall study context: Sorted CD4+ and CD8+ cells gave a mean 3.2 ug DNA, range roughly 0.18 to 30 ug.

To note about this clonotype: Antigen unknown.

General study findings and limits: Patients did not significantly differ from controls in CD8+ Simpson's diversity. The study identified 25 to 30 CD8+ CDR3 sequences shared by patients and controls.

For sequencing, patients were chosen who had shown expansion of CD8+CD57+ cells by flow cytometry. With no exception, the patients had severe acquired aplastic anemia. Genomic DNA constituted the template upon which TCR beta VDJ and CDR3 profiling was performed. MiXCR, run by TCRdb on the reads, gives a single entry per CDR3 protein. The sample contains over 150,000 distinct CDR3 sequences, about 60% of which appear only once. Sample: sorted CD4+, CD8+, or CD8+CD57+ T cells (not recorded which) from PBMCs. This receptor was taken from a human donor with aplastic anemia.

The CDR3 here is CSVLAQGLDNSPLHF. The DNA for the CDR3 is TGCAGCGTCCTTGCACAGGGTCTGGATAATTCACCCCTCCACTTT. The chain recombines TRBV29-1 with TRBJ1-6; a weak D match, TRBD1 (6 bases). Germline V gives CDR1 SQVTM, CDR2 ANQGSEA. This CDR3 contains 15 residues. V was trimmed by 6 bases and J by 5 bases, leaving 17 bases between them.